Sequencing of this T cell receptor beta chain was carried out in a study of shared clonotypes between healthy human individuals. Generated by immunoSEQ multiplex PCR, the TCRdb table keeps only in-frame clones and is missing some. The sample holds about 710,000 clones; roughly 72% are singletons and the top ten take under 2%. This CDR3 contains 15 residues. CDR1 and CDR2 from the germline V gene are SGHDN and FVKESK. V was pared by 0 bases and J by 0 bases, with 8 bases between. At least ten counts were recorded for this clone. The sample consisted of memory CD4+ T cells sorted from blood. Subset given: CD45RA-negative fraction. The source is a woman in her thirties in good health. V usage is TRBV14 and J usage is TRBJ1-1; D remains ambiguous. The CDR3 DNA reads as TGTGCCAGCAGCCAAGAGTGGGGTCTGAACACTGAAGCTTTCTTT. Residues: CASSQEWGLNTEAFF.